This TCR beta chain was captured in a study of graft-versus-host responses after intestinal transplantation. Study in general: Among the recipients, transplants were multivisceral, liver-intestinal, or isolated intestinal.

Co-plating was performed using approximately 200,000 CFSE-labeled responder cells and approximately 200,000 irradiated, violet-dye-labeled stimulator cells. After the reaction, the investigators sorted the proliferating CFSE-low CD3+CD4+ and CD3+CD8+ responders. The table came from immunoSEQ multiplex PCR; TCRdb's copy has only in-frame clones and leaves some out. This sample has approximately 13,000 clones, with roughly 29% found just once. In germline, CDR1 is PRHDT, CDR2 FYEKMQ (reference sequence). This CDR3 region has 16 residues. This clone was seen a handful of times. At one of its ends the junction is not consistent with the germline gene, which may arise from a read error. Study-wide points: Graft-donor T cell macrochimerism coincided with high graft-versus-host to host-versus-graft clonal ratios in allografts.

The clonotype originates from a human patient who received an intestinal transplant. The J gene is TRBJ2-3, the V gene TRBV13, with D possibly TRBD2 on 5 matching bases. The sequencing here drew on alloreactive CD8+ T cells from a mixed lymphocyte reaction culture, taken before intestinal transplant. The subset is: CFSE-low proliferating T cells sorted from roughly six-day pre-transplant mixed lymphocyte reaction (GvH or HvG direction). The CDR3 loop reads CARSFGRGGSPDTQYF. The CDR3 bases are TGTGCCCGCAGCTTTGGCCGGGGTGGGAGCCCAGATACGCAGTATTTT.